A single sample is the source of the 15 T cell receptor beta chains below, sequenced in a study of T cells in women clearing cervical HPV infection (dated by TCRdb to the late 2010s). The library was prepared using the immunoSEQ multiplex PCR assay. TCRdb retrieved this table from immuneACCESS and kept in-frame rearrangements only. Not all clones are present; in checked studies, unresolved V genes account for under half, and no reason is known for the remainder. Per the sample table, the count is 18,000 or so clones. Approximately 15% of the sample rests with the top ten. Material: blood buffy coat. The origin of the receptors is a woman between 18 and 70 years old with a cervical HPV16 infection that either progressed to CIN3+ or cleared (not recorded which).

As concerns this clone: The read ends 3 residues before the CDR3 terminus; that terminus is restored from the germline J gene. The chain carries TRBV5-6 and TRBJ1-4, with 8 bases matching TRBD1. V dropped 5 bases and J dropped 7; count of bases not matched to a gene: 7. Germline CDR1 is SGHDT and CDR2 is YYEEEE. The CDR3 has 14 amino acids. CDR3 sequence: CASRTGQGAEKLFF. Partial CDR3 DNA: TGTGCCAGCAGAACCGGACAGGGAGCTGAAAAA.

Remarks on this clone: The read terminates 3 residues before the CDR3 end, so the remaining end is supplied by the germline J gene. The chain couples TRBV19 to TRBJ1-1, with 8 positions matching TRBD1. From germline, CDR1 is LNHDA and CDR2 SQIVND (reference sequence). Trimming took 2 bases from V and 1 from J; bases not matched to a gene: 12. The CDR3 is made up of 18 amino acids. CDR3 in amino acids: CASSITRAGTGRNTEAFF. The DNA read from the CDR3 is TGTGCCAGTAGTATAACTAGGGCCGGGACAGGAAGGAACACTGAA. Looking up the rest from reference TRBV19 and TRBJ1-1 gives the full variable domain: DGGITQSPKYLFRKEGQNVTLSCEQNLNHDAMYWYRQDPGQGLRLIYYSQIVNDFQKGDIAEGYSVSREKKESFPLTVTSAQKNPTAFYLCASSITRAGTGRNTEAFFGQGTRLTVV.

Notes on this clone: The read terminates 3 residues before the CDR3 end, so the remaining end is supplied by the germline J gene. The chain combines TRBV30 with TRBJ2-1; 12 bases align to TRBD2. V lost 5 bases, J lost 9 bases, and 8 bases stayed unmatched. This CDR3 comprises 14 residues. In germline, CDR1 is GTSNPN, CDR2 SVGIG (reference sequence). CDR3 DNA (partial): TGTGCCTGGCGGACTAGCGGGACTGTAGGTGAG. This encodes CAWRTSGTVGE. The CDR3 in its entirety is CAWRTSGTVGEQFF.

Note on this clone: The DNA ends 3 residues before the CDR3 does, and the rest of the CDR3 is filled in from the germline J gene. The chain employs TRBV28 and TRBJ2-3; 15 bases are shared with TRBD2. The CDR3 spans 18 residues. Per the germline V gene, CDR1 is MDHEN and CDR2 is SYDVKM. V shed 3 bases, J shed 3 bases, and the junction held 7 bases outside the gene matches. The DNA read from the CDR3 is TGTGCCAGCAGTTTTAGGACTAGCGGGAGGGCATTGACAGATACG. As protein: CASSFRTSGRALTDT. The entire CDR3 reads CASSFRTSGRALTDTQYF.

In the case of this clone: The DNA ends 3 residues before the CDR3 does, and the rest of the CDR3 is filled in from the germline J gene. This chain links TRBV5-5 with TRBJ1-2; D is perhaps TRBD1 (6 bases). The CDR3 loop spans 13 amino acids. CDR1 and CDR2 (germline): SGHKS, YYEKEE (reference sequence). V was cut by 4 bases and J by 6 bases, with 13 bases left in between. CDR3 bases read: TGTGCCAGCAGCCGAAGGACAGATCATGGC. Protein: CASSRRTDHG. The full CDR3 reads CASSRRTDHGYTF.

The CDR3 bases that were read are TGTGCCAGCAGTCCCGGGACAGGCCATAGCTCCTACGAG. Residues: CASSPGTGHSSYE. The full-length CDR3 reads as CASSPGTGHSSYEQYF. The rearrangement uses TRBV27 and TRBJ2-7, with 8 bases that match TRBD1. The read ends 3 residues before the CDR3 terminus; that terminus is restored from the germline J gene. Germline assignment: CDR1 MNHEY and CDR2 SMNVEV (reference sequence). The CDR3 runs 16 residues. Trimming cost V 5 bases and J 0 bases; bases outside gene matches: 9.

Partial CDR3 DNA: TGTGCCAGCAGTGCTACAGAGATGGACACTGAA. It yields the protein CASSATEMDTE. The full CDR3 protein reads CASSATEMDTEAFF. The chain joins TRBV2 to TRBJ1-1, with D unresolved. The CDR3 end is not reached by the read, which stops 3 residues before it; the germline J gene fills it in. CDR1 SNHLY and CDR2 FYNNEI come from the germline V gene. The CDR3 contains 14 residues. V lost 4 bases, J lost 3 bases, and 12 bases lay in between.

The CDR3 spells CAWSVSSGNTIYF. The part of the CDR3 DNA that was read is TGTGCCTGGAGTGTCAGCTCTGGAAACACC. This chain uses TRBV30 with TRBJ1-3; D not certain. The read finishes 3 residues shy of the CDR3 end, and the germline J gene is used to complete it. CDR1 and CDR2 (germline): GTSNPN, SVGIG (reference sequence). This CDR3 contains 13 residues. Trimming took off 0 bases at V and 0 bases at J, with 3 bases between the two ends.

Of note for this clone: The CDR3 extends 3 residues past the end of the read, so its final part is completed from the germline J gene. The chain couples TRBV19 to TRBJ2-5; TRBD2 matches 8 bases. CDR3 length: 16 residues. V shed 1 base, J shed 1 base, and the junction held 5 bases outside the gene matches. Germline lookup yields CDR1 LNHDA and CDR2 SQIVND (reference sequence). The sequenced part of the CDR3 DNA is TGTGCCAGTAGTATAGGGGGCGGGACTAGCCAAGAGACC. The encoded protein is CASSIGGGTSQET. The full-length CDR3 reads as CASSIGGGTSQETQYF.

Comments on this clone: Read coverage stops 3 residues before the CDR3 terminus; the germline J gene supplies the remainder. The chain joins TRBV20-1 to TRBJ1-2; 9 nucleotides agree with TRBD1. The length of the CDR3 is 13 residues. Germline assignment: CDR1 DFQATT and CDR2 SNEGSKA (reference sequence). J was trimmed by 5 bases and V by 3 bases; bases with no gene match: 4. The CDR3 bases that were read are TGCAGTGCTAGTGGACAGGGGAATTATGGC. Amino acid sequence: CSASGQGNYG. The full CDR3 sequence reads CSASGQGNYGYTF.

As concerns this clone: The observed sequence ends 3 residues before the CDR3 terminus, with the missing tail filled in from the germline J gene. The chain recombines TRBV5-6 with TRBJ2-5; TRBD1 aligns across 8 bases. The CDR3 sequence is 14 residues long. CDR1 and CDR2 (germline): SGHDT, YYEEEE. With 2 bases clipped from V and 7 bases from J, the junction kept 7 bases outside the gene matches. Incomplete CDR3 DNA: TGTGCCAGCAGCTTTCTGGACAGGGTACCGACC. It codes for CASSFLDRVPT. The full-length CDR3 reads as CASSFLDRVPTQYF.

About this clone itself: With the read ending 3 residues before the CDR3 end, the germline J gene is used to fill in that end. The V and J genes are TRBV20-1 and TRBJ1-2, with D tentatively TRBD1 (5 bases). This CDR3 region has 15 residues. Trimming pared 0 bases from V and 7 bases from J, leaving 18 bases between. Germline assignment: CDR1 DFQATT and CDR2 SNEGSKA (reference sequence). The CDR3 region is CSARDEGGVRFGYTF. The DNA read from the CDR3 is TGCAGTGCTAGAGATGAAGGAGGGGTAAGGTTTGGC.

The CDR3 DNA, read in part, is TGTGCCAGCAGTGAAAGGGTAAATAATTCACCC. Its translation: CASSERVNNSP. The whole CDR3 region reads CASSERVNNSPLHF. The chain links TRBV6-1 to TRBJ1-6; D remains unclear. The CDR3 end falls 3 residues outside the read, so it is completed with the germline J gene. V lost 2 bases and J 5 bases, leaving 7 bases between the germline ends. This CDR3 region has 14 residues. CDR1 MNHNS and CDR2 SASEGT come from the germline V gene.

Concerning this clone itself: Read data end 3 residues before the CDR3 end; the end is taken from the germline J gene. The genes are TRBV3-1 (or the pseudogene TRBV3-2) and TRBJ1-6; 8 positions agree with TRBD1. This CDR3 is built from 16 residues. Looked up from germline, CDR1 is LGHDT and CDR2 is YNNKEL (reference sequence). V was pared by 7 bases and J by 5 bases, with 10 bases of the junction left unmatched. Incomplete CDR3 DNA: TGTGCCAGCACCGCGCGACAGGGGTCGAATAATTCACCC. This gives the protein CASTARQGSNNSP. The full CDR3 protein is CASTARQGSNNSPLHF.

Note on this clone: Read sequence stops 3 residues before the CDR3 end, and the germline J gene provides the missing end. The V gene is TRBV18, the J gene TRBJ2-7, with TRBD2 identical over 8 bases. J was trimmed by 5 bases and V by 2 bases; bases with no gene match: 8. CDR3 size: 15 residues. The V gene's germline CDR1 is KGHSH and CDR2 LQKENI. The covered CDR3 bases are TGTGCCAGCTCACCAATGAGCGGGAGTTCCAACGAG. Protein: CASSPMSGSSNE. The entire CDR3 is CASSPMSGSSNEQYF.